The 2 T cell receptor beta chains below were found in one sample sequenced in a study of human T cells and chemical hapten exposure. TCRdb ran MiXCR on the RACE reads and lists one entry per CDR3 protein. Here the sample spans approximately 85,000 distinct CDR3 sequences, roughly a tenth being singletons. Time point reported: patch test 2, 6 weeks after DPC sensitization. The treatment here: therapeutic diphenylcyclopropenone sensitization with weekly scalp DPC. The sample was whole blood, taken in connection with sensitization to the hapten diphenylcyclopropenone (DPC). These receptors were collected from a woman younger than 45 with alopecia areata. Some clones in this sample may be carry-over from other donors' samples.

The sample holds one count of this clonotype. A read error may account for a junction end that differs from germline. The rearrangement joins TRBV28 to TRBJ1-5; a possible D gene is TRBD1 (6 bases). The CDR3 sequence is 14 residues long. The germline V gene has CDR1 MDHEN and CDR2 SYDVKM. The DNA for the CDR3 is TGTGCCAGCAGTTCAGGGGTACGCAATCAGCCCCGGCATTTT. Its protein product is CASSSGVRNQPRHF. The complete variable domain, with remaining parts taken from reference TRBV28 and TRBJ1-5, reads DVKVTQSSRYLVKRTGEKVFLECVQDMDHENMFWYRQDPGLGLRLIYFSYDVKMKEKGDIPEGYSVSREKKERFSLILESASTNQTSMYLCASSSGVRNQPRHFGDGTRLSIL.

This clonotype was picked up a small number of times. V is TRBV20-1 and J is TRBJ2-3; 9 bases map to TRBD2. V was pared by 3 bases and J by 7 bases, with 8 bases of the junction left unmatched. CDR1 is DFQATT, CDR2 SNEGSKA, per germline (reference sequence). The length of the CDR3 is 14 residues. CDR3 DNA sequence: TGCAGTGCTAGGCTGCGGGGGGGAACCTATACGCAGTATTTT. The encoded protein is CSARLRGGTYTQYF.